These T cell receptor beta chains were read from a single sample in a study of shared clonotypes between healthy human individuals. The protocol was immunoSEQ multiplex PCR, while the TCRdb copy is restricted to in-frame clones and leaves out a portion. The sample yields around 2.5 million clones, 80% to 95% seen once. The specimen was naive CD4+ T cells from PBMCs. These receptors were obtained from a man between 18 and 29 years old in good health. Some clones in this sample may be carry-over from other donors' samples. CDR3s include the opening cysteine and the closing phenylalanine or tryptophan. Fields, in order: D gene, V gene, J gene, CDR3 DNA, CDR3 protein. D genes are given only for firm matches.

TRBD2	TRBV5-1	TRBJ2-5	TGCGCCAGCAGCCCGGGACTAGCGGGGGTCCGGGAGACCCAGTACTTC	CASSPGLAGVRETQYF
-	TRBV9	TRBJ2-7	TGTGCCAGCAGCGTAGGGCAGGCGAACCATTACGAGCAGTACTTC	CASSVGQANHYEQYF
-	TRBV19	TRBJ2-7	TGTGCCAGTAGTAAGTCTGCGGGGATGGGTAACGAGCAGTACTTC	CASSKSAGMGNEQYF
TRBD2	TRBV7-8	TRBJ2-1	TGTGCCAGCAGCTCGAGACTAGCGGGGGTTTACAATGAGCAGTTCTTC	CASSSRLAGVYNEQFF
-	TRBV7-2	TRBJ1-2	TGTGCCAGCAGGTTGCGTGGTCCGGGGGAAACTGGCTACACCTTC	CASRLRGPGETGYTF
TRBD1	TRBV4-1	TRBJ2-3	TGCGCCAGCAGCCAAGTGGGGACAGCTTACACAGATACGCAGTATTTT	CASSQVGTAYTDTQYF
TRBD1	TRBV28	TRBJ1-5	TGTGCCAGCAGTATTTACAGGGGGCGAGGGATGGGTCAGCCCCAGCATTTT	CASSIYRGRGMGQPQHF
TRBD2	TRBV25-1	TRBJ2-2	TGTGCCAGCAGTCCCCGGGAGGCCGGCGGGGAGCTGTTTTTT	CASSPREAGGELFF
-	TRBV9	TRBJ2-3	TGTGCCAGCAGCACCCGTTGGGGGGCCATGTTAGATACGCAGTATTTT	CASSTRWGAMLDTQYF
-	TRBV28	TRBJ1-1	TGTGCCAGCGTGGCTCCCCTGACAGGTGAAGCTTTCTTT	CASVAPLTGEAFF
-	TRBV30	TRBJ2-5	TGTGCCTGGAGTGTATTAGGGGAGACCCAGTACTTC	CAWSVLGETQYF
-	TRBV19	TRBJ2-6	TGTGCCAGTAGACCACAAAGCTCTGGGGCCAACGTCCTGACTTTC	CASRPQSSGANVLTF
-	TRBV5-4	TRBJ1-3	TGTGCCAGCAGCTTGACCGCGGGGAACGGAAACACCATATATTTT	CASSLTAGNGNTIYF